This record concerns one T cell receptor beta chain sequence. Here immunoSEQ multiplex PCR was the method, and the copy in TCRdb shows in-frame clones only, minus some. The sample gives over 80,000 clones, around 86% of which show up once; 5.6% is in the top ten. The sample is drawn from a study of identifying expanded T cells in peripheral blood. The CDR3 consists of 15 residues. Trimming took 0 bases from V and 2 from J, leaving 12 bases between them. Germline V gene sequence: CDR1 SGDLS, CDR2 YYNGEE. The sequence came from a person aged 18-70 years in good health. The rearrangement uses TRBV9 and TRBJ2-7, with TRBD2 as a possible D gene (5 bases). Sequenced material: blood. The CDR3 protein is CASSVEYGLTYEQYF. CDR3 DNA sequence: TGTGCCAGCAGCGTAGAGTACGGACTTACCTACGAGCAGTACTTC.